A single sample gave rise to the 25 T cell receptor beta chains below, sequenced in a study of PD-L1 blockade in urothelial cancer (dated by TCRdb to the late 2010s). The method was the immunoSEQ multiplex PCR assay. TCRdb retrieved this table from immuneACCESS and kept in-frame rearrangements only. Not all clones are present; in checked studies, unresolved V genes account for under half, and no reason is known for the remainder. The sample includes 50,000 to 75,000 clones, with approximately 80% observed a single time. The biggest ten clones account for 1.6% of the sample. The meaning of the sample's time point label: pretreatment peripheral blood. Source: PBMCs, taken around atezolizumab (anti-PD-L1) treatment. These receptors all stem from an older man with urothelial cancer.

This chain uses TRBV5-6 with TRBJ1-1; the D gene is possibly TRBD1 (5 bases). V was clipped by 0 bases and J by 5 bases, with 11 bases between them. Germline lookup yields CDR1 SGHDT and CDR2 YYEEEE. The CDR3 runs to 14 residues. DNA for the CDR3: TGTGCCAGCAGCTTGGGGGGCAGAACGACTGAAGCTTTCTTT. Its protein is CASSLGGRTTEAFF.

This clone appeared once. This sequence joins TRBV19 and TRBJ2-7; D may be TRBD1 (6 bases). Germline lookup yields CDR1 LNHDA and CDR2 SQIVND (reference sequence). The germline V and J ends were trimmed by 6 bases and 0 bases, with 15 bases remaining between them. The CDR3 covers 15 residues. The CDR3 protein is CASRSRTEHSYEQYF. The CDR3 bases are TGTGCCAGTAGGAGCCGGACAGAGCACTCCTACGAGCAGTACTTC.

This clone was observed a single time. The V and J genes are TRBV9 and TRBJ2-1, with 11 bases identical to TRBD2. V lost 4 bases and J lost 7; bases outside the gene matches: 7. This CDR3 region has 15 residues. CDR1 is SGDLS, CDR2 YYNGEE, per germline. The CDR3 DNA is TGTGCCAGCAGCCCAATAGCGGGAGGGCCGAATGAGCAGTTCTTC. It is translated as CASSPIAGGPNEQFF.

The genes are TRBV11-2 and TRBJ1-1; weak D call: TRBD1 (5 bases). Trimming removed 0 bases at V and 5 bases at J, with 13 bases between. Looked up from germline, CDR1 is SGHAT and CDR2 is FQNNGV. The CDR3 extends over 15 amino acids. Here the CDR3 reads CASSLDPSGGTEAFF. CDR3 in DNA: TGTGCCAGCAGCTTAGATCCATCCGGGGGAACTGAAGCTTTCTTT.

The chain is built from TRBV7-9 and TRBJ1-1; D remains unclear. The germline V gene has CDR1 SEHNR and CDR2 FQNEAQ (reference sequence). With 5 bases removed from V and 1 base from J, the gap between germline ends came to 17 bases. The CDR3 is 16 amino acids. The CDR3 loop reads CASSIGRNEGNTEAFF. The CDR3, as DNA: TGTGCCAGCAGCATAGGACGGAATGAGGGGAACACTGAAGCTTTCTTT.

V gene TRBV4-2 combines with J gene TRBJ2-3; a possible D gene is TRBD2 (6 bases). CDR1 and CDR2 from the germline V gene are LGHNA and YNFKEQ. This CDR3 is 16 amino acids long. V was clipped by 0 bases and J by 1 base, with 11 bases between them. The CDR3 loop is CASSQDAPSGTDTQYF. In DNA form, the CDR3 reads TGTGCCAGCAGCCAAGACGCGCCTAGCGGCACAGATACGCAGTATTTT.

This clone came up a few times. J is TRBJ2-5 and V is TRBV19; 9 bases are a match to TRBD1. Germline V gives CDR1 LNHDA, CDR2 SQIVND (reference sequence). J lost 4 bases, V lost 7 bases, and 4 bases had no gene match. CDR3 length equals 13 residues. In DNA, the CDR3 is TGTGCCAGTACCGACAGGGGGAGAGAGACCCAGTACTTC. Its translation is CASTDRGRETQYF.

This chain links TRBV27 with TRBJ1-2; TRBD1 aligns across 8 bases. Germline V gene lookup returns CDR1 MNHEY and CDR2 SMNVEV (reference sequence). This CDR3 comprises 14 residues. The ends lost 2 bases at V and 8 bases at J; junction bases unmatched: 7. The CDR3 coding sequence is TGTGCCAGCAGTTTACTGCAGGGGGCTGAGGGCTACACCTTC. This codes for CASSLLQGAEGYTF.

The J gene is TRBJ2-3, the V gene TRBV7-9; 7 bases are a match to TRBD1. Germline trimming cut 0 bases from V and 8 bases from J; bases unmatched to any gene: 14. There are 17 residues in the CDR3. Germline V gene data show CDR1 as SEHNR and CDR2 as FQNEAQ (reference sequence). CDR3 sequence: CASSLAPTGVFMGTQYF. CDR3 nucleotide sequence: TGTGCCAGCAGCTTAGCGCCTACAGGGGTTTTTATGGGTACGCAGTATTTT.

The chain couples TRBV5-1 to TRBJ2-3, with TRBD1 matching over 8 bases. Unmatched junction bases numbered 2, after V lost 4 bases and J lost 1 base. CDR3 length: 14 residues. Germline assignment: CDR1 SGHRS and CDR2 YFSETQ. CDR3 sequence: CASSLDRGTDTQYF. The CDR3 nucleotides are TGCGCCAGCAGCCTGGACAGGGGCACAGATACGCAGTATTTT.

This chain joins TRBV29-1 and TRBJ2-7; TRBD1 matches 9 bases. The CDR3 covers 15 residues. Germline lookup yields CDR1 SQVTM and CDR2 ANQGSEA. V lost 1 base, J lost 2 bases, and 6 bases stayed unmatched. In nucleotides, the CDR3 is TGCAGCGTTGAAGGGACAGGGGTAAATACCTACGAGCAGTACTTC. This encodes CSVEGTGVNTYEQYF.

This clone was counted a single time. The chain combines TRBV5-1 with TRBJ2-3; perhaps TRBD1 as D (7 bases). Germline V gives CDR1 SGHRS, CDR2 YFSETQ. This CDR3 has 14 residues. Deletions cut 2 bases from V and 4 bases from J, with 11 bases between. Here the CDR3 reads CASSLPGGPDTQYF. As DNA, the CDR3 is TGCGCCAGCAGCTTACCAGGGGGGCCAGATACGCAGTATTTT.

The V gene is TRBV6-6, the J gene TRBJ2-3; 10 nucleotides match TRBD2. V gave up 5 bases and J gave up 4 bases; unmatched junction bases: 9. Germline-derived CDR1 and CDR2 are MNHNY and SVGAGI (reference sequence). The CDR3 consists of 16 residues. CDR3 nucleotide sequence: TGTGCCAGCAGTAACCTAGCGGGAGCAAGCTCAGATACGCAGTATTTT. Amino acid sequence: CASSNLAGASSDTQYF.

V is TRBV30 and J is TRBJ2-7; possible D gene TRBD1, 5 bases. Trimming stripped 2 bases from V and 5 bases from J, with 10 bases between. The CDR3 runs 12 residues. Germline-derived CDR1 and CDR2 are GTSNPN and SVGIG (reference sequence). The CDR3 sequence is CAWSPGMNEQYF. The CDR3 nucleotides read TGTGCCTGGAGTCCAGGGATGAACGAGCAGTACTTC.

The CDR3 DNA follows: TGTGCCAGCAGTCCTAGCTCCTACGAGCAGTACTTC. It is translated as CASSPSSYEQYF. V gene TRBV6-5 combines with J gene TRBJ2-7; unclear D gene. Trimming took 5 bases from V and 0 from J, leaving 5 bases between them. Germline loops: CDR1 MNHEY, CDR2 SVGAGI. This CDR3 spans 12 amino acids.

The chain uses TRBV19 and TRBJ1-3; 9 bases are shared with TRBD1. Germline V gene lookup returns CDR1 LNHDA and CDR2 SQIVND (reference sequence). This CDR3 comprises 15 residues. The J segment lost 2 bases and the V segment lost 4 bases, leaving 3 bases of the junction unmatched. The CDR3 region is CASSTGQGAGNTIYF. In DNA, the CDR3 is TGTGCCAGTAGTACGGGACAGGGAGCTGGAAACACCATATATTTT.

The table lists this clone with a count of one. V gene TRBV6-6 combines with J gene TRBJ1-1; TRBD1 matches at 9 bases. This CDR3 has 15 residues. Trimming took 6 bases from V and 10 from J; bases not matched to a gene: 15. The germline V gene encodes CDR1 MNHNY and CDR2 SVGAGI (reference sequence). CDR3 DNA sequence: TGTGCCAGCAGCCTAACAGGGGGCAACAGTGTTTTAGCTTTCTTT. Translating gives CASSLTGGNSVLAFF.

The chain recombines TRBV5-6 with TRBJ2-3; TRBD2 aligns across 10 bases. This CDR3 is 15 amino acids long. With 2 bases clipped from V and 2 bases from J, the junction kept 2 bases outside the gene matches. The germline V gene has CDR1 SGHDT and CDR2 YYEEEE. As DNA, the CDR3 is TGTGCCAGCAGCTTTAGCGGGAGGTACACAGATACGCAGTATTTT. Its protein product is CASSFSGRYTDTQYF.

This chain connects TRBV27 to TRBJ1-4; TRBD1 agrees at 7 bases. V lost 4 bases and J lost 3; bases outside the gene matches: 2. The CDR3 covers 14 residues. CDR1 is MNHEY, CDR2 SMNVEV, per germline (reference sequence). The CDR3 nucleotides are TGTGCCAGCAGTTCCCAGGGGGCTAATGAAAAACTGTTTTTT. Translation gives CASSSQGANEKLFF.

The rearrangement links TRBV6-1 to TRBJ2-7, with 10 bases identical to TRBD2. Losses at the gene ends were 6 bases for V and 2 bases for J; bases not matched to a gene: 4. The CDR3 runs 14 residues. The germline gives CDR1 MNHNS, CDR2 SASEGT. The CDR3 loop reads CASSLAGETYEQYF. DNA for the CDR3: TGTGCCAGCAGCCTAGCGGGAGAAACCTACGAGCAGTACTTC.

In its sample, this clone was seen once. The chain combines TRBV28 with TRBJ2-1, with 8 bases identical to TRBD2. This CDR3 comprises 15 residues. The germline V gene encodes CDR1 MDHEN and CDR2 SYDVKM. V was pared by 2 bases and J by 5 bases, with 5 bases of the junction left unmatched. The DNA for the CDR3 is TGTGCCAGCAGTTTACGGGGGGGCAGGAACAATGAGCAGTTCTTC. As protein: CASSLRGGRNNEQFF.

This clone turned up a few times. The chain has TRBV19 and TRBJ2-1; 9 nucleotides agree with TRBD2. Germline CDR1 and CDR2: LNHDA and SQIVND (reference sequence). This CDR3 region has 14 residues. Trimming took 10 bases from V and 6 from J; bases not matched to a gene: 10. The CDR3 loop reads CATNPGLAPNEQFF. The CDR3 coding sequence is TGTGCCACGAATCCGGGACTAGCTCCCAATGAGCAGTTCTTC.

This clone was recorded a few times. The V and J genes are TRBV6-6 and TRBJ2-2; 9 bases align to TRBD2. Germline V gene data show CDR1 as MNHNY and CDR2 as SVGAGI (reference sequence). V shed 3 bases, J shed 10 bases, and the junction held 9 bases outside the gene matches. The CDR3 runs 15 residues. In DNA, the CDR3 is TGTGCCAGCAGTTATGGGAGCGGGAGGACGGAGGAGCTGTTTTTT. Translated, it gives CASSYGSGRTEELFF.

The genes are TRBV13 and TRBJ2-7, with 8 bases identical to TRBD2. The CDR3 is 15 residues long. V was pared by 0 bases and J by 6 bases, with 7 bases of the junction left unmatched. Germline V CDR1 and CDR2: PRHDT, FYEKMQ (reference sequence). In DNA, the CDR3 is TGTGCCAGCAGCTTAGGCCTTGGGGCGGGGGGCGAGCAGTACTTC. Its translation is CASSLGLGAGGEQYF.

This clone turned up a few times. Compared with germline, one end of the junction differs, possibly owing to a read error. CDR3 protein: CTVREGAKGYTF. The CDR3 nucleotides read TGCACCGTTCGAGAGGGCGCGAAGGGCTACACCTTC. The chain combines TRBV29-1 with TRBJ1-2; D unclear. The CDR3 loop spans 12 amino acids. Germline-derived CDR1 and CDR2 are SQVTM and ANQGSEA.